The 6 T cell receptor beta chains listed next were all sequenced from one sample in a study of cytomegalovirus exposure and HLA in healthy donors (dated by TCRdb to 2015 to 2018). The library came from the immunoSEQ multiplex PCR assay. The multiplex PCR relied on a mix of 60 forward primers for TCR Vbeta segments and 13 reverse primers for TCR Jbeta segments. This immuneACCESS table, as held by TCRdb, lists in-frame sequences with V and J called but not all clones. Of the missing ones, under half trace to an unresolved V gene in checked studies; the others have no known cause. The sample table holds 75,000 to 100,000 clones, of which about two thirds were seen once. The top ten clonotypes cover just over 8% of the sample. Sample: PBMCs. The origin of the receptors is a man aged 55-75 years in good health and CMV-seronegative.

The CDR3, as DNA: TGCGCCAGCAGCTTGGAAACAGGGGAAAACACCATATATTTT. It codes for CASSLETGENTIYF. The chain links TRBV5-1 to TRBJ1-3; 7 bases align to TRBD1. Germline CDR1 SGHRS, CDR2 YFSETQ. Unmatched junction bases numbered 3, after V lost 0 bases and J lost 6 bases. The CDR3 extends over 14 amino acids. The complete variable domain, with remaining parts taken from reference TRBV5-1 and TRBJ1-3, reads KAGVTQTPRYLIKTRGQQVTLSCSPISGHRSVSWYQQTPGQGLQFLFEYFSETQRNKGNFPGRFSGRQFSNSRSEMNVSTLELGDSALYLCASSLETGENTIYFGEGSWLTVV.

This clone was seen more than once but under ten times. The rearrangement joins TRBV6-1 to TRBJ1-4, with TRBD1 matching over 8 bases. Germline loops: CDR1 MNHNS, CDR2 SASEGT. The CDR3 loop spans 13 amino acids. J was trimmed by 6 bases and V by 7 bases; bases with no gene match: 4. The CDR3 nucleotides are TGTGCCAGCATTAGGACAGGGCATGAAAAACTGTTTTTT. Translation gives CASIRTGHEKLFF.

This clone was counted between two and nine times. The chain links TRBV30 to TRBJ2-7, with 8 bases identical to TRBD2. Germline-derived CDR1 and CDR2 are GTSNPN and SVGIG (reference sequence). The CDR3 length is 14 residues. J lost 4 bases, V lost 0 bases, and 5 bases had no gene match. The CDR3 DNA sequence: TGTGCCTGGAGTGTACGAAGCGGGGGTTACGAGCAGTACTTC. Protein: CAWSVRSGGYEQYF.

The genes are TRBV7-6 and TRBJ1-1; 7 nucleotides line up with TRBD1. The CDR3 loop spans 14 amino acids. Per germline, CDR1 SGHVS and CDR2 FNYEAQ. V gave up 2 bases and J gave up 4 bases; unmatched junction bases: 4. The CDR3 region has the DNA TGTGCCAGCAGCTTAATGGCAGGGGGCACTGAAGCTTTCTTT. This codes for CASSLMAGGTEAFF.

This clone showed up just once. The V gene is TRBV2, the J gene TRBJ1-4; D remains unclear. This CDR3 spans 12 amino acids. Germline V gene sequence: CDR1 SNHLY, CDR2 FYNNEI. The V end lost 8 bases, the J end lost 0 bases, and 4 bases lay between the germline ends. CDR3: CASRATNEKLFF. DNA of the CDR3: TGTGCCAGCCGGGCAACTAATGAAAAACTGTTTTTT.

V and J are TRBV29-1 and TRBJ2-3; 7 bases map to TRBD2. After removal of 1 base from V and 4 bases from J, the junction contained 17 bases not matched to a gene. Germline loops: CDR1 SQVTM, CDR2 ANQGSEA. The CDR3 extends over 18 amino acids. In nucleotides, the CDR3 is TGCAGCGTTGAAGGTTCGGTCGGGGGGATGGGGAACCCAGATACGCAGTATTTT. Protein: CSVEGSVGGMGNPDTQYF.